This TCR beta chain was observed in a study of shared clonotypes between healthy human individuals. Profiled with immunoSEQ multiplex PCR; TCRdb holds only in-frame clones, not every one. The data show 950,000 to 1,300,000 clones, with roughly 80% seen just once and approximately 1.5% held by the top ten. Germline CDR1 and CDR2: GTSNPN and SVGIG (reference sequence). The length of the CDR3 is 12 residues. V shed 3 bases and J shed 13 bases, with 16 bases lying between them. Sample: memory CD4+ T cells sorted from blood. Subset indicated: CD45RA-negative fraction. V gene TRBV30 combines with J gene TRBJ2-1; D gene ambiguous. This TCR was recovered from a young man in good health. The CDR3 protein is CAWRPSAPGQFF. CDR3 bases: TGTGCCTGGAGGCCATCCGCCCCAGGTCAGTTCTTC.